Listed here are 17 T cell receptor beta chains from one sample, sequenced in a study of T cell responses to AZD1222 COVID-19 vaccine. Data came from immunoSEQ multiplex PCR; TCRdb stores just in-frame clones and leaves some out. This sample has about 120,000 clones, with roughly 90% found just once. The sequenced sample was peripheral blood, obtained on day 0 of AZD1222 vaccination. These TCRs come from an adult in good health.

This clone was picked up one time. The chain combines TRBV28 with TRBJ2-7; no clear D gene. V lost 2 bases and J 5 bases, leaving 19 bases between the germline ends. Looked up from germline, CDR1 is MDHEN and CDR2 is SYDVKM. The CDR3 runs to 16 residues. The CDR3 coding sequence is TGTGCCAGCAGTTTAAATTTTTTGGGTCATCTCCACGAGCAGTACTTC. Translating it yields CASSLNFLGHLHEQYF.

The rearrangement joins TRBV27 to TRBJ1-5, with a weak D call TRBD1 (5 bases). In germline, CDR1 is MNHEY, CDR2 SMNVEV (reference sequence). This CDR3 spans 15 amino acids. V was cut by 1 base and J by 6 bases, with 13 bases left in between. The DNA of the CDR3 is TGTGCCAGCAGTTTATGGGGGGTTGTCGGTCAGCCCCAGCATTTT. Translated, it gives CASSLWGVVGQPQHF.

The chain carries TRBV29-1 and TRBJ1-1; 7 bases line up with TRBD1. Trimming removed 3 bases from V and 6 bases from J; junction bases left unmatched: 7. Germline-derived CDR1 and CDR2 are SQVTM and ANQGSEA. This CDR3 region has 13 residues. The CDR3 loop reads CSVERQGEAEAFF. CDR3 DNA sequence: TGCAGCGTTGAGAGGCAGGGGGAGGCTGAAGCTTTCTTT.

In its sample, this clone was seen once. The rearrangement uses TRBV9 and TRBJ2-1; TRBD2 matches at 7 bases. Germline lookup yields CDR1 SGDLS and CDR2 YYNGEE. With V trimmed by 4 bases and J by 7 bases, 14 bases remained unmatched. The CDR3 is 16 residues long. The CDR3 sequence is CASSPWDYLANNEQFF. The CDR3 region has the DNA TGTGCCAGCAGCCCCTGGGACTACCTCGCTAATAATGAGCAGTTCTTC. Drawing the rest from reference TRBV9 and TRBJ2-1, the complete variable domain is DSGVTQTPKHLITATGQRVTLRCSPRSGDLSVYWYQQSLDQGLQFLIQYYNGEERAKGNILERFSAQQFPDLHSELNLSSLELGDSALYFCASSPWDYLANNEQFFGPGTRLTVL.

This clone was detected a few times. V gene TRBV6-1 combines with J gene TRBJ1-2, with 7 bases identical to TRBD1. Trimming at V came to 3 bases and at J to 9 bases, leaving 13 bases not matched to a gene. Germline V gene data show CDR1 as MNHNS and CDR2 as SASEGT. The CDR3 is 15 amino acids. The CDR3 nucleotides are TGTGCCAGCAGTGACCCCGGGACAGCCATGGTTCGCTACACCTTC. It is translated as CASSDPGTAMVRYTF.

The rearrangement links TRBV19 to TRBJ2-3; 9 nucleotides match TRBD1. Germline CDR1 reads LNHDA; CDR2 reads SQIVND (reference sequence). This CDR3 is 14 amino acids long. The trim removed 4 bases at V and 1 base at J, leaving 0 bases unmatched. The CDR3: CASSRTGGTDTQYF. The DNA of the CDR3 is TGTGCCAGTAGTAGGACAGGGGGCACAGATACGCAGTATTTT.

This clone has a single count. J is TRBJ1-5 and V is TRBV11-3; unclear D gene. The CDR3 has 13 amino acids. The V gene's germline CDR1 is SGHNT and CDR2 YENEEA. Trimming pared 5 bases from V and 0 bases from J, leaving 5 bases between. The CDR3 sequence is CASSAHSNQPQHF. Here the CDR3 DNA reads TGTGCCAGCAGCGCACATAGCAATCAGCCCCAGCATTTT.

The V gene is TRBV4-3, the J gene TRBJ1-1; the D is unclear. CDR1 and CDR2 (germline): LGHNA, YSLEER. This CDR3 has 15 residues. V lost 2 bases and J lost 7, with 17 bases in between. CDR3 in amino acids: CASSQSVEGAVEAFF. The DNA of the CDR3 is TGCGCCAGCAGCCAATCGGTGGAGGGCGCCGTTGAAGCTTTCTTT.

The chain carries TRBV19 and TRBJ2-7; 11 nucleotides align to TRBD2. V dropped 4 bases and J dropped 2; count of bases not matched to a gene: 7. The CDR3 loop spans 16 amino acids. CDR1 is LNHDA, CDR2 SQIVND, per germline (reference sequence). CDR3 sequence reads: CASSTMGLAVTYEQYF. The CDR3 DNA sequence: TGTGCCAGTAGTACTATGGGACTAGCGGTGACCTACGAGCAGTACTTC.

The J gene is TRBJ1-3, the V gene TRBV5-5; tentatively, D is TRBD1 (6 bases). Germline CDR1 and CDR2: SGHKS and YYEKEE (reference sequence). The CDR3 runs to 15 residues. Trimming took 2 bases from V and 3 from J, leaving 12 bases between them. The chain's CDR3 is CASSFEWGLGNTIYF. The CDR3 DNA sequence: TGTGCCAGCAGCTTCGAGTGGGGGCTTGGAAACACCATATATTTT.

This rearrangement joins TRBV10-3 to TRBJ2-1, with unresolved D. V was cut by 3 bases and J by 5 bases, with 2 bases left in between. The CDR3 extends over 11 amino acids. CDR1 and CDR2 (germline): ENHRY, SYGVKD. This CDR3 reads CAISENNEQFF. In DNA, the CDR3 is TGTGCCATCAGTGAAAACAATGAGCAGTTCTTC.

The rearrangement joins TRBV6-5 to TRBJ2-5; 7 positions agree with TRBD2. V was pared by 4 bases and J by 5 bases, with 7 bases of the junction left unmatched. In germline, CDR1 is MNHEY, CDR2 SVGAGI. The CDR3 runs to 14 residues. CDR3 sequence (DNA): TGTGCCAGCAGTTTCCGGGGAGGGGAGGAGACCCAGTACTTC. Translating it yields CASSFRGGEETQYF.

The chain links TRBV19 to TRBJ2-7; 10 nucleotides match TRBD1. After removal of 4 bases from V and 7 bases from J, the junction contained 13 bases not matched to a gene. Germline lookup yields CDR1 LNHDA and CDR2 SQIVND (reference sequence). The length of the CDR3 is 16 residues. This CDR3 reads CASSRDRGEYYEEQYF. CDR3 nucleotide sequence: TGTGCCAGTAGTAGGGACAGGGGTGAGTACTACGAGGAGCAGTACTTC.

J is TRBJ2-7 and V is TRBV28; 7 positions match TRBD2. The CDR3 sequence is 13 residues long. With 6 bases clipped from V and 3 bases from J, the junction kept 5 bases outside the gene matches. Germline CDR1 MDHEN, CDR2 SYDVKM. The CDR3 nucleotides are TGTGCCAGCAGGTCCGGGGGGAACTACGAGCAGTACTTC. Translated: CASRSGGNYEQYF.

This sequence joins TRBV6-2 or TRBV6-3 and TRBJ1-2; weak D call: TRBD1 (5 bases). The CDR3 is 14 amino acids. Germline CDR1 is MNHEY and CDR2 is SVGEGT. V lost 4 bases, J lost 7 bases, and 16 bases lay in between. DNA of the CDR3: TGTGCCAGCAGTTTTAATTCCAGGGTCGGTGGCTACACCTTC. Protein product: CASSFNSRVGGYTF.

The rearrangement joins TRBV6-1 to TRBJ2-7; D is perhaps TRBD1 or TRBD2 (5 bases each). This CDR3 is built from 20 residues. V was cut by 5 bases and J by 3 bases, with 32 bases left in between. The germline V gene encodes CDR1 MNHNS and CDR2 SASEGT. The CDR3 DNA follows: TGTGCCAGCAGTAAAGGGCCGCGGGTTCTCACGGTCGACAGTCGCTACGAGCAGTACTTC. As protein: CASSKGPRVLTVDSRYEQYF.

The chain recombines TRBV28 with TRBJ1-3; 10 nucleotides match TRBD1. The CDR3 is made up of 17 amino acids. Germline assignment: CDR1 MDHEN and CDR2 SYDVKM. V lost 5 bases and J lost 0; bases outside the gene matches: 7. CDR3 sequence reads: CASSPPGTGASGNTIYF. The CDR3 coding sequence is TGTGCCAGCAGTCCCCCCGGGACAGGGGCCTCTGGAAACACCATATATTTT.